Sequencing of this TCR beta chain was carried out in a study of T-cell reconstitution after alpha-beta-depleted transplantation in children. Findings of the study overall: After transplant, at about two months, alpha-beta T cells were reportedly derived from several hundred expanded graft clones. A year had passed since transplant, and T-cell counts and diversity by then came mostly from newly produced T cells.

A library of TCRbeta sequences, prepared with unique molecular identifiers, was generated. TCRdb processed the PCR reads anew with MiXCR; each CDR3 protein has one entry. This sample has fewer than 400,000 distinct CDR3 sequences, with around 25% found just once. Germline-derived CDR1 and CDR2 are LGHNA and YNFKEQ. CDR3 size: 13 residues. The V end was cut by 3 bases, the J end by 5 bases, with 9 bases between. About this clonotype itself: Antigen unknown. This may be a read error, as it is one base from a much larger clone.

The material was PBMCs, mostly from graft donor cells, obtained 180 days after TCRalphabeta/CD19-depleted stem cell transplant. This clonotype was obtained from a male patient aged 10-17 years who had a stem cell transplant for acute lymphoblastic leukemia, so the T cells may come from the graft donor. The chain has TRBV4-2 and TRBJ2-3; possible D gene TRBD1, 6 bases. The CDR3 loop is CASSHDRRDTQYF. CDR3 DNA sequence: TGTGCCAGCAGCCATGACAGGAGAGATACGCAGTATTTT.